The rows below give T cell receptor beta chains drawn from one sample of a study of beta chain features in type 1 diabetes. Data came from immunoSEQ multiplex PCR; TCRdb stores just in-frame clones and leaves some out. The table lists about 350,000 clones, less than 20% of them singletons. The sequencing input was naive CD4+ T cells from blood. The origin of the receptors is a woman aged 18-35 years in good health. Each CDR3 is given with its conserved first and last residue. A D gene is named only where the DNA matches it firmly. Part of the rows lack a size; the others show once, few, many or a class for expanded clones.

clone_size: NA
j_call: TRBJ2-7
d_call: NA
v_call: TRBV11-2
cdr3_nt: TGTGCCAGCAGCATCACCGAGGGATCCTACGAGCAGTACTTC
cdr3_aa: CASSITEGSYEQYF

clone_size: NA
j_call: TRBJ2-5
d_call: TRBD2
v_call: TRBV4-1
cdr3_nt: TGCGCCAGCAGCCAAGGAGGGCTAGCGGGAGGAGAGACCCAGTACTTC
cdr3_aa: CASSQGGLAGGETQYF

clone_size: few
j_call: TRBJ1-2
d_call: NA
v_call: TRBV7-9
cdr3_nt: TGTGCCAGCAGCCCGGCGGAGACGCCCAGGGGTGGCTACACCTTC
cdr3_aa: CASSPAETPRGGYTF

clone_size: NA
j_call: TRBJ1-1
d_call: NA
v_call: TRBV18
cdr3_nt: TGTGCCAGCTCTACCAGGGAGGGAGAAGCTTTCTTT
cdr3_aa: CASSTREGEAFF

clone_size: few
j_call: TRBJ2-5
d_call: TRBD2
v_call: TRBV4-2
cdr3_nt: TGTGCCAGCAGGGGAGGGCTAGCGGGGGAAGAGACCCAGTACTTC
cdr3_aa: CASRGGLAGEETQYF

clone_size: NA
j_call: TRBJ2-7
d_call: TRBD2
v_call: TRBV5-1
cdr3_nt: TGCGCCAGCAGCGTGACTAGCGGGAGAACCTACGAGCAGTACTTC
cdr3_aa: CASSVTSGRTYEQYF

clone_size: NA
j_call: TRBJ1-2
d_call: TRBD1
v_call: TRBV5-6
cdr3_nt: TGTGCCAGCAGCTTGGGCCTCCCGGCAGGGGGATATGGCTACACCTTC
cdr3_aa: CASSLGLPAGGYGYTF

clone_size: few
j_call: TRBJ1-6
d_call: TRBD1
v_call: TRBV7-9
cdr3_nt: TGTGCCAGCAGCTCCGACAGGGGTCGGAATTCACCCCTCCACTTT
cdr3_aa: CASSSDRGRNSPLHF

clone_size: NA
j_call: TRBJ2-3
d_call: TRBD1
v_call: TRBV29-1
cdr3_nt: TGCAGCGTAGAAGACAGGGGCTTCACAGATACGCAGTATTTT
cdr3_aa: CSVEDRGFTDTQYF

clone_size: few
j_call: TRBJ2-5
d_call: TRBD1
v_call: TRBV4-2
cdr3_nt: TGTGCCAGCAGCCTCAGGACAGGGGGCGCCGAGACCCAGTACTTC
cdr3_aa: CASSLRTGGAETQYF

clone_size: few
j_call: TRBJ2-3
d_call: TRBD2
v_call: TRBV9
cdr3_nt: TGTGCCAGCGGCGGGAGCCCTAGCACAGATACGCAGTATTTT
cdr3_aa: CASGGSPSTDTQYF

clone_size: NA
j_call: TRBJ1-1
d_call: TRBD1
v_call: TRBV10-3
cdr3_nt: TGTGCCATCAGTGAGGGACAGGTGAACACTGAAGCTTTCTTT
cdr3_aa: CAISEGQVNTEAFF

clone_size: few
j_call: TRBJ1-1
d_call: NA
v_call: TRBV7-2
cdr3_nt: TGTGCCAGCAGCTTGACGGGGGGTGCCACTGAAGCTTTCTTT
cdr3_aa: CASSLTGGATEAFF

clone_size: NA
j_call: TRBJ2-1
d_call: NA
v_call: TRBV9
cdr3_nt: TGTGCCAGCAGCACTAGCCCCGGGAATGAGCAGTTCTTC
cdr3_aa: CASSTSPGNEQFF

clone_size: few
j_call: TRBJ2-1
d_call: TRBD1
v_call: TRBV5-1
cdr3_nt: TGCGCCAGCAGCCGTGACAGGGCAAATGAGCAGTTCTTC
cdr3_aa: CASSRDRANEQFF

clone_size: NA
j_call: TRBJ2-3
d_call: NA
v_call: TRBV5-1
cdr3_nt: TGCGCCAGCAGCTTGGCCACTCTTACAGGGAGCACAGATACGCAGTATTTT
cdr3_aa: CASSLATLTGSTDTQYF

clone_size: few
j_call: TRBJ1-1
d_call: TRBD1
v_call: TRBV7-2
cdr3_nt: TGTGCCAGCAGCCGACAGGGCCGGAACACTGAAGCTTTCTTT
cdr3_aa: CASSRQGRNTEAFF

clone_size: NA
j_call: TRBJ1-1
d_call: NA
v_call: TRBV19
cdr3_nt: TGTGCCAGTAGTATGGTTGAGGGAAGAGTAGGAGCTGAAGCTTTCTTT
cdr3_aa: CASSMVEGRVGAEAFF

clone_size: few
j_call: TRBJ1-2
d_call: NA
v_call: TRBV7-9
cdr3_nt: TGTGCCAGCAGCTTCCGAGTTATAAATGGCTACACCTTC
cdr3_aa: CASSFRVINGYTF

clone_size: NA
j_call: TRBJ2-3
d_call: TRBD1
v_call: TRBV5-1
cdr3_nt: TGCGCCAGCAGCTTACAGGGGGAGACAGATACGCAGTATTTT
cdr3_aa: CASSLQGETDTQYF

clone_size: NA
j_call: TRBJ2-1
d_call: TRBD2
v_call: TRBV30
cdr3_nt: TGTGCCTGGACTAGCGGGGGCCTCTTTTGGGAGCAGTTCTTC
cdr3_aa: CAWTSGGLFWEQFF

clone_size: few
j_call: TRBJ2-5
d_call: TRBD1
v_call: TRBV5-1
cdr3_nt: TGCGCCAGCAGCCTAGGACAGGGACATCAAGAGACCCAGTACTTC
cdr3_aa: CASSLGQGHQETQYF

clone_size: NA
j_call: TRBJ2-1
d_call: TRBD1
v_call: TRBV27
cdr3_nt: TGTGCCGGGACCCTTCGGACAGGGGCAAGGGAGCAGTTCTTC
cdr3_aa: CAGTLRTGAREQFF

clone_size: NA
j_call: TRBJ2-7
d_call: NA
v_call: TRBV7-2
cdr3_nt: TGTGCCAGCAGCCGGGACAACTCCTACGAGCAGTACTTC
cdr3_aa: CASSRDNSYEQYF

clone_size: few
j_call: TRBJ2-1
d_call: TRBD2
v_call: TRBV16
cdr3_nt: TGTGCCAGCAGCCAATTCAGCGGGAGCCCCAATGAGCAGTTCTTC
cdr3_aa: CASSQFSGSPNEQFF

clone_size: NA
j_call: TRBJ2-3
d_call: NA
v_call: TRBV5-4
cdr3_nt: TGTGCCAGCAGCTTGGCCGGCACAGATACGCAGTATTTT
cdr3_aa: CASSLAGTDTQYF

clone_size: few
j_call: TRBJ2-1
d_call: NA
v_call: TRBV7-2
cdr3_nt: TGTGCCAGCATGGCAGGGTATGAGCAGTTCTTC
cdr3_aa: CASMAGYEQFF

clone_size: few
j_call: TRBJ1-2
d_call: TRBD1
v_call: TRBV10-3
cdr3_nt: TGTGCCATCACCTTTGGACAGGGTCCCTTC
cdr3_aa: CAITFGQGPF

clone_size: few
j_call: TRBJ2-2
d_call: TRBD2
v_call: TRBV18
cdr3_nt: TGTGCCAGCTCACCACCGGGACTAGCGGATAGGAACACCGGGGAGCTGTTTTTT
cdr3_aa: CASSPPGLADRNTGELFF

clone_size: NA
j_call: TRBJ1-1
d_call: TRBD1
v_call: TRBV27
cdr3_nt: TGTGCCAGCAGTAGAGACAGGGGGGGAACTGAAGCTTTCTTT
cdr3_aa: CASSRDRGGTEAFF

clone_size: NA
j_call: TRBJ2-1
d_call: NA
v_call: TRBV19
cdr3_nt: TGTGCCAGTAGTATAGTGTGGGGGGATGAGCAGTTCTTC
cdr3_aa: CASSIVWGDEQFF

clone_size: few
j_call: TRBJ2-5
d_call: TRBD2
v_call: TRBV19
cdr3_nt: TGTGCCAGTAGTGAGAATCTAGCGGGAGGAATAGAGACCCAGTACTTC
cdr3_aa: CASSENLAGGIETQYF

clone_size: few
j_call: TRBJ2-6
d_call: TRBD1
v_call: TRBV9
cdr3_nt: TGTGCCAGCAGCGTAGGGGACAGGACGTCTGGGGCCAACGTCCTGACTTTC
cdr3_aa: CASSVGDRTSGANVLTF

clone_size: few
j_call: TRBJ2-7
d_call: TRBD1
v_call: TRBV7-9
cdr3_nt: TGTGCCAGCAGCCCCCGGACAGGGGCAGGGAATTCCTACGAGCAGTACTTC
cdr3_aa: CASSPRTGAGNSYEQYF

clone_size: NA
j_call: TRBJ1-2
d_call: TRBD1
v_call: TRBV29-1
cdr3_nt: TGCAGCGTTTCTCCGGGACAGGGGCGTAACTATGGCTACACCTTC
cdr3_aa: CSVSPGQGRNYGYTF

clone_size: few
j_call: TRBJ2-3
d_call: TRBD2
v_call: TRBV10-3
cdr3_nt: TGTGCCATCAGTGAGTCAGGGACTAGCGGGAGACGAAATACGCAGTATTTT
cdr3_aa: CAISESGTSGRRNTQYF

clone_size: NA
j_call: TRBJ1-1
d_call: NA
v_call: TRBV7-9
cdr3_nt: TGTGCCAGCAGCTTGTTATCCATCCAGGGGTCTGAAGCTTTCTTT
cdr3_aa: CASSLLSIQGSEAFF

clone_size: few
j_call: TRBJ2-7
d_call: NA
v_call: TRBV20-1
cdr3_nt: TGCAGTGCTCGATTAGAGGACGAGCAGTACTTC
cdr3_aa: CSARLEDEQYF

clone_size: NA
j_call: TRBJ2-1
d_call: TRBD2
v_call: TRBV9
cdr3_nt: TGTGCCAGCAGCTTTAGCGGGGAGTCCGGGGATGAGCAGTTCTTC
cdr3_aa: CASSFSGESGDEQFF

clone_size: NA
j_call: TRBJ1-2
d_call: TRBD1
v_call: TRBV5-1
cdr3_nt: TGCGCCAGCAGCTTGGTGGGACAGGGGGTTGGCTACACCTTC
cdr3_aa: CASSLVGQGVGYTF

clone_size: NA
j_call: TRBJ2-7
d_call: NA
v_call: TRBV27
cdr3_nt: TGTGCCAGCGCTTCCACCGGGACTTCGTACGAGCAGTACTTC
cdr3_aa: CASASTGTSYEQYF

clone_size: few
j_call: TRBJ1-5
d_call: TRBD1
v_call: TRBV6-6
cdr3_nt: TGTGCCAGCAGTTTCCCGGGACAGGGTAATCAGCCCCAGCATTTT
cdr3_aa: CASSFPGQGNQPQHF

clone_size: NA
j_call: TRBJ2-5
d_call: NA
v_call: TRBV10-2
cdr3_nt: TGCGCCAGCAGTGAAGTCAGGTTGACCCAGTACTTC
cdr3_aa: CASSEVRLTQYF

clone_size: NA
j_call: TRBJ2-7
d_call: NA
v_call: TRBV18
cdr3_nt: TGTGCCAGCTCACCAATGGCAGGAGGGACCTACGAGCAGTACTTC
cdr3_aa: CASSPMAGGTYEQYF